This record concerns one T cell receptor (beta chain) sequence. The antigen is undetermined. CDR1 is MDHEN, CDR2 SYDVKM, per germline. The CDR3 sequence is 12 residues long. Trimming removed 5 bases at V and 4 bases at J, with 6 bases between. This entry is derived from a study of cytomegalovirus exposure and HLA in healthy donors. Findings of the study overall: The authors enumerated 164 TCR beta chains as linked to cytomegalovirus.

The primer mix had 60 Vbeta and 13 Jbeta primers. Data came from immunoSEQ multiplex PCR; TCRdb stores just in-frame clones and leaves some out. The profile covers over 150,000 clones, with roughly 85% appearing a single time and 1.3% taken by the ten largest. The sample consisted of PBMCs. The clonotype comes from a woman aged 50 to 65 in good health and CMV-seronegative. This chain connects TRBV28 to TRBJ2-1; possible D gene TRBD2, 6 bases. The CDR3 DNA reads TGTGCCAGCAGTGCGGGGTACAATGAGCAGTTCTTC. Translating it yields CASSAGYNEQFF.